This T cell receptor (beta chain) came from a study of PD-1 blockade in mismatch repair-deficient tumors. This CDR3 has 12 residues. V gave up 6 bases and J gave up 8 bases, with 13 bases separating them. Germline CDR1 reads MDHEN; CDR2 reads SYDVKM. Concerning this clone: What it recognizes is unknown.

This table comes from immunoSEQ multiplex PCR, and its TCRdb copy is limited to in-frame clones, with some not included. In the table there are about 24,000 clones, about 83% of which are singletons. Findings of the study overall: Tumor-resident clones, often undetectable pretreatment in blood, expanded then contracted after pembrolizumab.

Sample: peripheral blood, taken 12 weeks after starting pembrolizumab. The sequence derives from an adult with mismatch repair-deficient cancer. The chain links TRBV28 to TRBJ2-5, with D uncertain. For the CDR3, the DNA is TGTGCCAGCAGACCCCAAAAGGGAACCCAGTACTTC. Its protein is CASRPQKGTQYF.